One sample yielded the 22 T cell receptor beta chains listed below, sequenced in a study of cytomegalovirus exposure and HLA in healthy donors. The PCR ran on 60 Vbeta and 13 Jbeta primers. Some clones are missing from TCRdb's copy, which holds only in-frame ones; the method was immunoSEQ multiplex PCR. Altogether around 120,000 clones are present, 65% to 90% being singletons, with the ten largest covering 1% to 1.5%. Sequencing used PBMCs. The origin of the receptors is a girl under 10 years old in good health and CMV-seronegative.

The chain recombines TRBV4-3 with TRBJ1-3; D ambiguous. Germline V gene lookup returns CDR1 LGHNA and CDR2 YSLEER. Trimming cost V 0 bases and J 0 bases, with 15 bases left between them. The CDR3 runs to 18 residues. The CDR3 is CASSQEVLRRVSGNTIYF. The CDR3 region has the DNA TGCGCCAGCAGCCAAGAGGTTTTAAGGAGGGTCTCTGGAAACACCATATATTTT.

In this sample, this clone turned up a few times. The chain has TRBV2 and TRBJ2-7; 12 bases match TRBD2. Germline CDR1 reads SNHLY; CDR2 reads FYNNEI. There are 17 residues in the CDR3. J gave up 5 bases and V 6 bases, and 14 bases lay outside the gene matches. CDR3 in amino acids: CASRPTSGGLGFHEQYF. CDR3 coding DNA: TGTGCCAGCAGGCCGACTAGCGGGGGCCTTGGGTTCCACGAGCAGTACTTC.

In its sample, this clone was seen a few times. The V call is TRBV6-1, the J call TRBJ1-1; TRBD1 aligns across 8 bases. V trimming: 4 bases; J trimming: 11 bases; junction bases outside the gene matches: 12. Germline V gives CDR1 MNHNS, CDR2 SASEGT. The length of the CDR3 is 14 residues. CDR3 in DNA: TGTGCCAGCAGTGCCCGGACAGGGACCCCTTGGGCTTTCTTT. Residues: CASSARTGTPWAFF.

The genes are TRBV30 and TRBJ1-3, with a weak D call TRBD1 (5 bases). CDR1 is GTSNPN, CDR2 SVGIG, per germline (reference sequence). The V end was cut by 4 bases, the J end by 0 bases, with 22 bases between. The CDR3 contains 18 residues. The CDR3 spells CAWTSHGRGRSSGNTIYF. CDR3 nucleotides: TGTGCCTGGACTTCTCACGGGAGGGGCCGGAGCTCTGGAAACACCATATATTTT.

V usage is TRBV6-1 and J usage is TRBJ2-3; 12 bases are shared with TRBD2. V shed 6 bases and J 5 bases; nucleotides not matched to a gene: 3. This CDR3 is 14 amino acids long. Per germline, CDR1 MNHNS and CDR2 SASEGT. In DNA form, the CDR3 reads TGTGCCAGCAGACTAGCGGGAGGTAAAGATACGCAGTATTTT. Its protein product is CASRLAGGKDTQYF.

CDR3 sequence: CASSPENGYEQYF. CDR3 DNA: TGTGCCAGCAGCCCAGAGAACGGCTACGAGCAGTACTTC. The rearrangement uses TRBV4-2 and TRBJ2-7; no clear D gene. The CDR3 length is 13 residues. Germline loops: CDR1 LGHNA, CDR2 YNFKEQ. The germline V and J ends were trimmed by 4 bases and 3 bases, with 10 bases remaining between them.

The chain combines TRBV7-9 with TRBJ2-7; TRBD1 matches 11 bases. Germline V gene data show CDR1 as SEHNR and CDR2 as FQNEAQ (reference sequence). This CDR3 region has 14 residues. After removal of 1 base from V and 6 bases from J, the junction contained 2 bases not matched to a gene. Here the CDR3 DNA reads TGTGCCAGCAGCTTAGAGGGACAGGGGGGCGAGCAGTACTTC. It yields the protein CASSLEGQGGEQYF.

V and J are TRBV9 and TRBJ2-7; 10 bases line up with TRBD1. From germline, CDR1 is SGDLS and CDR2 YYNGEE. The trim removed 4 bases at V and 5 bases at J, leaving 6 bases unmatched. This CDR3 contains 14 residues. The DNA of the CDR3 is TGTGCCAGCAGCCCCGGGACAGGGGTCCACGAGCAGTACTTC. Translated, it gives CASSPGTGVHEQYF.

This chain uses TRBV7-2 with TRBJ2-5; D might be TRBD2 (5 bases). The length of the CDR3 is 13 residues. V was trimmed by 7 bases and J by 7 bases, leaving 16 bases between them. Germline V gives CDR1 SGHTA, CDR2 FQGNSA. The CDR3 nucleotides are TGTGCCAGCATCCCGTCTGCAGGAGGGACCCAGTACTTC. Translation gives CASIPSAGGTQYF.

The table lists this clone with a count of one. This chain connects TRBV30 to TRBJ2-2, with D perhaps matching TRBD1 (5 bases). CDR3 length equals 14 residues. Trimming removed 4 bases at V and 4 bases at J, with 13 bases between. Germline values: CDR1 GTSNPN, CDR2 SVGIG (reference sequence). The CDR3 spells CAWNWQGGTGELFF. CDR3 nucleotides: TGTGCCTGGAACTGGCAGGGCGGCACCGGGGAGCTGTTTTTT. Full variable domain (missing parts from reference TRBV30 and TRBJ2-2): SQTIHQWPATLVQPVGSPLSLECTVEGTSNPNLYWYRQAAGRGLQLLFYSVGIGQISSEVPQNLSASRPQDRQFILSSKKLLLSDSGFYLCAWNWQGGTGELFFGEGSRLTVL.

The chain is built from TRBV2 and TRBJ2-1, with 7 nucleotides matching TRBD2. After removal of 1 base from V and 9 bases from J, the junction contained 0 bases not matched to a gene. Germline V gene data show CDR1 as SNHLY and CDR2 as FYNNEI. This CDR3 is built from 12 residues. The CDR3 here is CASSEGGGEQFF. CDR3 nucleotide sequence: TGTGCCAGCAGTGAAGGCGGGGGTGAGCAGTTCTTC.

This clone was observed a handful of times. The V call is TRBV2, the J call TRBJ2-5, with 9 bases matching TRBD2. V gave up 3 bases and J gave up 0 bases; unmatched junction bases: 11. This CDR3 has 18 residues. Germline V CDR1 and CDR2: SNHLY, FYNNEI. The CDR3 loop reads CASSDSPSGIGDQETQYF. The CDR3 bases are TGTGCCAGCAGTGATTCGCCTAGCGGGATAGGGGACCAAGAGACCCAGTACTTC.

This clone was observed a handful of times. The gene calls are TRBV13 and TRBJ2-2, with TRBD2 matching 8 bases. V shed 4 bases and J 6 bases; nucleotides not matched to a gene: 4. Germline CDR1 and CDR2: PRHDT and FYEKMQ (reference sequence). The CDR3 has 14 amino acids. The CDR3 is CASSSGTRAGELFF. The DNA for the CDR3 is TGTGCCAGCAGCTCCGGGACTAGGGCCGGGGAGCTGTTTTTT. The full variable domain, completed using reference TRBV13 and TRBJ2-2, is AAGVIQSPRHLIKEKRETATLKCYPIPRHDTVYWYQQGPGQDPQFLISFYEKMQSDKGSIPDRFSAQQFSDYHSELNMSSLELGDSALYFCASSSGTRAGELFFGEGSRLTVL.

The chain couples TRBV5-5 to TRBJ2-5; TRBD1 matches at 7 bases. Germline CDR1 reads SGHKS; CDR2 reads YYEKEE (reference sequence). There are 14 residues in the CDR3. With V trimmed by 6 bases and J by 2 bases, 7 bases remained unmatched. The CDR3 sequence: CASNRQGMQETQYF. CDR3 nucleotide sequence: TGTGCCAGCAACAGACAGGGAATGCAAGAGACCCAGTACTTC.

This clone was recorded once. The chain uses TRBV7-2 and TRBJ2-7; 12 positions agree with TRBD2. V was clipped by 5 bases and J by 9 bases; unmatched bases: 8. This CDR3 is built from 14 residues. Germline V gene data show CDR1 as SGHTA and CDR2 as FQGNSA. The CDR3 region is CASSEGLAGRLQYF. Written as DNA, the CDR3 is TGTGCCAGCAGCGAAGGACTAGCGGGACGGCTGCAGTACTTC.

CDR3 loop: CASSSRGRVGYTF. The CDR3 coding sequence is TGTGCCAGCAGCTCCAGGGGGCGGGTTGGCTACACCTTC. The chain couples TRBV5-6 to TRBJ1-2, with 8 bases fitting TRBD1. Germline V gene sequence: CDR1 SGHDT, CDR2 YYEEEE. The junction had 5 bases not matched to a gene; V was cut back by 3 bases and J by 7 bases. This CDR3 has 13 amino acids.

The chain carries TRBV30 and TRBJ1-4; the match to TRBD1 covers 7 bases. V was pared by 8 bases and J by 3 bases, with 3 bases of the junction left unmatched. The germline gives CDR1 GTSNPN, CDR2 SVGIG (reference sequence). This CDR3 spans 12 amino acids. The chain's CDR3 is CAVDRANEKLFF. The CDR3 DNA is TGTGCCGTCGACAGGGCTAATGAAAAACTGTTTTTT.

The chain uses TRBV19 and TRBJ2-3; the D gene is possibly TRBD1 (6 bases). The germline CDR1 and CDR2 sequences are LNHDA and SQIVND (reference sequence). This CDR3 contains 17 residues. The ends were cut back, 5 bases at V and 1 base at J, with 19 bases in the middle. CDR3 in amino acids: CASSPQDSHAGTDTQYF. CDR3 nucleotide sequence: TGTGCCAGTAGTCCCCAGGACAGTCACGCTGGCACAGATACGCAGTATTTT.

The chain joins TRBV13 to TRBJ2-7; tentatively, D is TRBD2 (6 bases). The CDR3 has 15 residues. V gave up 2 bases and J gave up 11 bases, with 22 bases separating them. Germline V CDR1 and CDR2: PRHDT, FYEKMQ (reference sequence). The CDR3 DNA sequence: TGTGCCAGCAGCTTAAGCCACATAGCGGAACCCTCCAAGTACTTC. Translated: CASSLSHIAEPSKYF. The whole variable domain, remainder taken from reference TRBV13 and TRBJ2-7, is AAGVIQSPRHLIKEKRETATLKCYPIPRHDTVYWYQQGPGQDPQFLISFYEKMQSDKGSIPDRFSAQQFSDYHSELNMSSLELGDSALYFCASSLSHIAEPSKYFGPGTRLTVT.

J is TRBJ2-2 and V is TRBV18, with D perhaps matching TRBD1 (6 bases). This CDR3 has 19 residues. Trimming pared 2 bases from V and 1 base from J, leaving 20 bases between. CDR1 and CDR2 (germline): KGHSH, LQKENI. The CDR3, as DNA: TGTGCCAGCTCACCATTGCCGAAATCCAGGGGCTTGAACACCGGGGAGCTGTTTTTT. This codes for CASSPLPKSRGLNTGELFF.

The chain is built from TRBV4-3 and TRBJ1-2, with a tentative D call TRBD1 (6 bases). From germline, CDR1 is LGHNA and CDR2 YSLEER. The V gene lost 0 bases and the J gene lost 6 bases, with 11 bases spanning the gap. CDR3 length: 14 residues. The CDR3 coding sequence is TGCGCCAGCAGCCAAGACCCCTACAGGGATGGCTACACCTTC. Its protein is CASSQDPYRDGYTF.

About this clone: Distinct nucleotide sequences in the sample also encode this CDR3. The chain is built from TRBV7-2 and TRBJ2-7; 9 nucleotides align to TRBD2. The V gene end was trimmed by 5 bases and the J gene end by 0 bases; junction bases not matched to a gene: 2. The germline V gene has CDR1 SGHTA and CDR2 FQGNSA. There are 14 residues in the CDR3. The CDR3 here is CASSVSGSSYEQYF. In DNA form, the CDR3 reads TGTGCCAGCAGCGTTAGCGGGAGCTCCTACGAGCAGTACTTC.